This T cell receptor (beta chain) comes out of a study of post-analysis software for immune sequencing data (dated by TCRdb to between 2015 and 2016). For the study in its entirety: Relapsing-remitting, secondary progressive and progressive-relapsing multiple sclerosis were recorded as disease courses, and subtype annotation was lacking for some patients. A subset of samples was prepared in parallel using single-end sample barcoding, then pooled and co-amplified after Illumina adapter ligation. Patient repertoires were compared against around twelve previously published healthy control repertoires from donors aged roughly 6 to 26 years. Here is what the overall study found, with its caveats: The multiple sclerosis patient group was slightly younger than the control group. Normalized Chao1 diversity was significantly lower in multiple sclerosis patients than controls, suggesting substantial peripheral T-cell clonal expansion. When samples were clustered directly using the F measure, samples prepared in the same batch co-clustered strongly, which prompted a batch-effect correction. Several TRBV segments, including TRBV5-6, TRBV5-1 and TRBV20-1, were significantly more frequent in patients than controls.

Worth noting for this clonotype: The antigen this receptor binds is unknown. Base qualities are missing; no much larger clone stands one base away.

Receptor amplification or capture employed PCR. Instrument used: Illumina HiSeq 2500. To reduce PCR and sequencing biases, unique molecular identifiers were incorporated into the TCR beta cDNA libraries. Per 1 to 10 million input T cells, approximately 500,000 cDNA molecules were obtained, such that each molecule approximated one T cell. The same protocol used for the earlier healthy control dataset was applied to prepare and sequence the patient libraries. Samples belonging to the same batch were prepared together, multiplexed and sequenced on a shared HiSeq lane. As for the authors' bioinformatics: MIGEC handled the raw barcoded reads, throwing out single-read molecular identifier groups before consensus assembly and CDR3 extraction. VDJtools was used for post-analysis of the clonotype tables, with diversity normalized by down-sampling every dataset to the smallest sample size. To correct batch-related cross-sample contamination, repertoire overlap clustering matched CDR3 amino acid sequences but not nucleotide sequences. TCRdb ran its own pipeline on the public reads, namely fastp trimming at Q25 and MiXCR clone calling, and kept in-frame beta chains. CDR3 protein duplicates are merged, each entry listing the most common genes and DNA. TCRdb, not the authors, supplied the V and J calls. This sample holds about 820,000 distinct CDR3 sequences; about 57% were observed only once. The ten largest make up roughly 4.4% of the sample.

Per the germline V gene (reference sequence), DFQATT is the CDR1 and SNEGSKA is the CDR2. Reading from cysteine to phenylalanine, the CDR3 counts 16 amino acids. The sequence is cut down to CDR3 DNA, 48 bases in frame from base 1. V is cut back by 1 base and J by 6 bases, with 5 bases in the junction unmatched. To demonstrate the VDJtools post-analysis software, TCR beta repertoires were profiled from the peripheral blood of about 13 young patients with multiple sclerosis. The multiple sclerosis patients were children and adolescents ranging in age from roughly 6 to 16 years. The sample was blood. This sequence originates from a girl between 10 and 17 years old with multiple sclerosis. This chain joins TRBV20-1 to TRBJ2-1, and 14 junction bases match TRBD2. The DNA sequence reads TGCAGTGCTAGAGGGGGACTAGCGGGAGTAGGCAATGAGCAGTTCTTC. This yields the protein CSARGGLAGVGNEQFF.